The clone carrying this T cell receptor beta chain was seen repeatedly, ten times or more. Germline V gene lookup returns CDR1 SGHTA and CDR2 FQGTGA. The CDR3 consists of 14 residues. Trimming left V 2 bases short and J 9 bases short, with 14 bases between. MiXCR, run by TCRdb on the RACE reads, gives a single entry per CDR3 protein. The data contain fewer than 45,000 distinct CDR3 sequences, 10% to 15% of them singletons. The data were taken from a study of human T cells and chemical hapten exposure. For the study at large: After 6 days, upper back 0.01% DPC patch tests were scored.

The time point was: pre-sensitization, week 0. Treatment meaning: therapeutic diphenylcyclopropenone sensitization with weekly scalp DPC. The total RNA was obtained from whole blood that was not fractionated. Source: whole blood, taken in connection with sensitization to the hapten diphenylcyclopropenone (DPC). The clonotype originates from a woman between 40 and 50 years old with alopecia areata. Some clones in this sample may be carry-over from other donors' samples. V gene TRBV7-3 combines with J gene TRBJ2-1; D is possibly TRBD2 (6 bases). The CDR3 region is CASSLLTGRGEQFF. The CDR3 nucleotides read TGTGCCAGCAGCTTATTGACCGGGCGGGGTGAGCAGTTCTTC.